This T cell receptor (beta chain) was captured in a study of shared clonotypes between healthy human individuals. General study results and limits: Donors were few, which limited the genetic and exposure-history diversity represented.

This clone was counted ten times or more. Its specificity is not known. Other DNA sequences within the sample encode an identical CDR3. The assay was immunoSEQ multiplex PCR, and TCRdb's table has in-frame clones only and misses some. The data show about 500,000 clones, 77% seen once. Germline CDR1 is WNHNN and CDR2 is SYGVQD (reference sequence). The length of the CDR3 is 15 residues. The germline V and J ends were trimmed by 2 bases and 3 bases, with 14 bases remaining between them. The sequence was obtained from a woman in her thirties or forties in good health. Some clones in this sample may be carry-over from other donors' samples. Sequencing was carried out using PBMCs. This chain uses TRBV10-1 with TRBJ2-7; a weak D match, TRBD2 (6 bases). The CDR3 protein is CASSEEEGRFYEQYF. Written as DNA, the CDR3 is TGCGCCAGCAGTGAGGAGGAGGGCAGATTCTACGAGCAGTACTTC.